This is a list of T cell receptor beta chains from one sample in a study of cytomegalovirus exposure and HLA in healthy donors. TCRdb's table, derived via immunoSEQ multiplex PCR, lists solely in-frame clones and lacks some. The table includes about 120,000 clones, 60% to 85% detected once. Sequencing was done on a sample of PBMCs. The receptors were gathered from a man younger than 40 in good health and CMV-seronegative. Each CDR3 is given with its conserved first and last residue. The order of the fields is D gene, V gene, J gene, clone size, CDR3 protein, CDR3 DNA. A D gene is named only where the DNA matches it firmly. Some rows mark clone size as missing; the rest say once, few, many or name a class of expanded clone.

D gene: -
V gene: TRBV7-8
J gene: TRBJ2-7
clone size: few
CDR3 protein: CASSQTGQKDEQYF
CDR3 DNA: TGTGCCAGCAGCCAAACTGGACAGAAAGACGAGCAGTACTTC

D gene: TRBD1
V gene: TRBV18
J gene: TRBJ1-4
clone size: -
CDR3 protein: CASSPRTGDNEKLFF
CDR3 DNA: TGTGCCAGCTCACCCCGGACAGGGGATAATGAAAAACTGTTTTTT

D gene: -
V gene: TRBV7-8
J gene: TRBJ2-7
clone size: few
CDR3 protein: CASSLATGSLGEQYF
CDR3 DNA: TGTGCCAGCAGCTTAGCTACAGGGTCCCTCGGCGAGCAGTACTTC

D gene: TRBD1
V gene: TRBV29-1
J gene: TRBJ1-2
clone size: -
CDR3 protein: CSGDRGGGYTF
CDR3 DNA: TGCAGCGGCGACAGGGGAGGAGGCTACACCTTC

D gene: TRBD1
V gene: TRBV7-2
J gene: TRBJ2-3
clone size: -
CDR3 protein: CASRLGNVRDRGTDTQYF
CDR3 DNA: TGTGCCAGCAGATTGGGGAATGTCCGGGACAGGGGGACAGATACGCAGTATTTT

D gene: -
V gene: TRBV4-2
J gene: TRBJ1-4
clone size: -
CDR3 protein: CASSLVWEITNEKLFF
CDR3 DNA: TGTGCCAGCAGCCTGGTGTGGGAGATTACTAATGAAAAACTGTTTTTT

D gene: -
V gene: TRBV19
J gene: TRBJ2-7
clone size: -
CDR3 protein: CASTERAGEQYF
CDR3 DNA: TGTGCCAGTACCGAGAGGGCAGGCGAGCAGTACTTC

D gene: -
V gene: TRBV13
J gene: TRBJ1-5
clone size: -
CDR3 protein: CASSFGNQPQHF
CDR3 DNA: TGTGCCAGCAGCTTCGGCAATCAGCCCCAGCATTTT

D gene: TRBD2
V gene: TRBV5-1
J gene: TRBJ2-3
clone size: -
CDR3 protein: CASSGTSKDTQYF
CDR3 DNA: TGCGCCAGCTCTGGGACTAGTAAGGATACGCAGTATTTT

D gene: -
V gene: TRBV28
J gene: TRBJ2-2
clone size: -
CDR3 protein: CASSFFRGANTGELFF
CDR3 DNA: TGTGCCAGCAGTTTTTTCAGGGGGGCGAACACCGGGGAGCTGTTTTTT

D gene: TRBD1
V gene: TRBV9
J gene: TRBJ2-3
clone size: -
CDR3 protein: CASSVPGTGEGDTQYF
CDR3 DNA: TGTGCCAGCAGCGTACCTGGTACAGGGGAAGGGGATACGCAGTATTTT

D gene: -
V gene: TRBV28
J gene: TRBJ2-3
clone size: once
CDR3 protein: CATLVGGRGGDTQYF
CDR3 DNA: TGTGCCACCCTCGTTGGAGGGAGGGGGGGAGATACGCAGTATTTT

D gene: -
V gene: TRBV28
J gene: TRBJ1-5
clone size: -
CDR3 protein: CASSSPWAADYSNQPQHF
CDR3 DNA: TGTGCCAGCAGTTCCCCATGGGCAGCCGACTATAGCAATCAGCCCCAGCATTTT

D gene: -
V gene: TRBV30
J gene: TRBJ1-1
clone size: -
CDR3 protein: CAWSREGDTEAFF
CDR3 DNA: TGTGCCTGGAGTAGGGAGGGGGACACTGAAGCTTTCTTT

D gene: -
V gene: TRBV7-2
J gene: TRBJ2-3
clone size: -
CDR3 protein: CASSLSTDTQYF
CDR3 DNA: TGTGCCAGCAGCCTTAGCACAGATACGCAGTATTTT

D gene: -
V gene: TRBV19
J gene: TRBJ2-4
clone size: -
CDR3 protein: CASSMGQNLAKNIQYF
CDR3 DNA: TGTGCCAGTAGTATGGGGCAGAACCTAGCCAAAAACATTCAGTACTTC

D gene: -
V gene: TRBV4-1
J gene: TRBJ2-3
clone size: few
CDR3 protein: CASNSRAVRQATDTQYF
CDR3 DNA: TGCGCCAGCAACTCCAGGGCGGTGCGACAGGCCACAGATACGCAGTATTTT

D gene: TRBD1
V gene: TRBV5-1
J gene: TRBJ1-5
clone size: -
CDR3 protein: CASSPDRGGQPQHF
CDR3 DNA: TGCGCCAGCAGCCCAGACAGGGGCGGCCAGCCCCAGCATTTT

D gene: -
V gene: TRBV2
J gene: TRBJ2-1
clone size: -
CDR3 protein: CASTGVGNYNEQFF
CDR3 DNA: TGTGCCAGCACCGGGGTGGGGAACTACAATGAGCAGTTCTTC

D gene: TRBD1
V gene: TRBV30
J gene: TRBJ1-1
clone size: -
CDR3 protein: CAWTQGARGTEAFF
CDR3 DNA: TGTGCCTGGACACAGGGGGCGCGGGGGACTGAAGCTTTCTTT

D gene: TRBD1
V gene: TRBV19
J gene: TRBJ1-3
clone size: -
CDR3 protein: CASSQRTGTDVVTIYF
CDR3 DNA: TGTGCCAGTAGTCAACGAACCGGGACAGATGTAGTCACCATATATTTT

D gene: TRBD1
V gene: TRBV5-8
J gene: TRBJ1-5
clone size: -
CDR3 protein: CASSGQGRPQHF
CDR3 DNA: TGTGCCAGCAGCGGACAGGGTAGGCCCCAGCATTTT

D gene: -
V gene: TRBV25-1
J gene: TRBJ1-5
clone size: -
CDR3 protein: CASSAKREGKVDNQPQHF
CDR3 DNA: TGTGCCAGCAGTGCTAAGAGGGAGGGTAAGGTGGACAATCAGCCCCAGCATTTT

D gene: TRBD2
V gene: TRBV29-1
J gene: TRBJ2-3
clone size: -
CDR3 protein: CSVGTSGRADTQYF
CDR3 DNA: TGCAGCGTGGGGACTAGCGGGAGGGCAGATACGCAGTATTTT

D gene: TRBD1
V gene: TRBV2
J gene: TRBJ1-1
clone size: -
CDR3 protein: CASLSDRYTEAFF
CDR3 DNA: TGTGCCAGCCTTTCGGACAGGTACACTGAAGCTTTCTTT

D gene: TRBD1
V gene: TRBV5-6
J gene: TRBJ2-1
clone size: -
CDR3 protein: CASSLELGTGRSDEQFF
CDR3 DNA: TGTGCCAGCAGCTTGGAACTAGGGACAGGGCGGAGCGATGAGCAGTTCTTC

D gene: TRBD2
V gene: TRBV27
J gene: TRBJ2-3
clone size: -
CDR3 protein: CASRTSTSGSPDTQYF
CDR3 DNA: TGTGCCAGCAGGACCTCGACTAGCGGGAGCCCAGATACGCAGTATTTT

D gene: TRBD1
V gene: TRBV29-1
J gene: TRBJ2-7
clone size: -
CDR3 protein: CSVEPGQGSYEQYF
CDR3 DNA: TGCAGCGTTGAACCGGGACAGGGCTCCTACGAGCAGTACTTC

D gene: TRBD2
V gene: TRBV12-5
J gene: TRBJ2-3
clone size: once
CDR3 protein: CASAPGTSGGAETQYF
CDR3 DNA: TGTGCTAGTGCCCCGGGGACTAGCGGGGGGGCGGAAACGCAGTATTTT

D gene: TRBD2
V gene: TRBV14
J gene: TRBJ2-1
clone size: -
CDR3 protein: CASSRLAGVNSEQFF
CDR3 DNA: TGTGCCAGCAGCCGACTAGCGGGAGTCAATAGTGAGCAGTTCTTC

D gene: TRBD2
V gene: TRBV27
J gene: TRBJ2-3
clone size: -
CDR3 protein: CASGRAVVVGDTQYF
CDR3 DNA: TGTGCCAGCGGGAGGGCGGTCGTGGTAGGGGATACGCAGTATTTT

D gene: -
V gene: TRBV11-2
J gene: TRBJ2-7
clone size: -
CDR3 protein: CASSPTKGGRVIYEQYF
CDR3 DNA: TGTGCCAGCAGCCCCACCAAGGGGGGGCGCGTGATCTACGAGCAGTACTTC

D gene: TRBD2
V gene: TRBV23-1
J gene: TRBJ2-3
clone size: -
CDR3 protein: CASSSTGEGAGATDTQYF
CDR3 DNA: TGCGCCAGCAGTTCGACAGGAGAGGGAGCGGGGGCCACAGATACGCAGTATTTT

D gene: -
V gene: TRBV10-1
J gene: TRBJ1-1
clone size: -
CDR3 protein: CASRDTGNTEAFF
CDR3 DNA: TGCGCCAGCCGGGACACCGGGAACACTGAAGCTTTCTTT

D gene: -
V gene: TRBV6-5
J gene: TRBJ1-2
clone size: -
CDR3 protein: CASLAGTATNYGYTF
CDR3 DNA: TGTGCCAGCCTGGCAGGAACAGCCACCAACTATGGCTACACCTTC

D gene: -
V gene: TRBV9
J gene: TRBJ1-4
clone size: -
CDR3 protein: CASTEDATNEKLFF
CDR3 DNA: TGTGCCAGCACGGAGGACGCAACTAATGAAAAACTGTTTTTT

D gene: -
V gene: TRBV28
J gene: TRBJ1-6
clone size: -
CDR3 protein: CASRTPTGSYNSPLHF
CDR3 DNA: TGTGCCAGCAGGACCCCGACAGGCTCCTATAATTCACCCCTCCACTTT

D gene: TRBD1
V gene: TRBV29-1
J gene: TRBJ1-5
clone size: once
CDR3 protein: CSVAKGQGNRQPQHF
CDR3 DNA: TGCAGCGTTGCGAAGGGACAGGGGAACCGTCAGCCCCAGCATTTT

D gene: TRBD1
V gene: TRBV15
J gene: TRBJ1-6
clone size: -
CDR3 protein: CATSRDGTGNNSPLHF
CDR3 DNA: TGTGCCACCAGCAGAGACGGGACAGGGAATAATTCACCCCTCCACTTT

D gene: TRBD2
V gene: TRBV28
J gene: TRBJ2-7
clone size: -
CDR3 protein: CASSFIAGGEQYF
CDR3 DNA: TGTGCCAGCAGTTTCATAGCGGGAGGCGAGCAGTACTTC

D gene: -
V gene: TRBV6-4
J gene: TRBJ2-7
clone size: -
CDR3 protein: CASSFGTGSSYEQYF
CDR3 DNA: TGTGCCAGCAGTTTCGGTACGGGGAGCTCCTACGAGCAGTACTTC

D gene: -
V gene: TRBV29-1
J gene: TRBJ2-7
clone size: -
CDR3 protein: CSVGSGASYEQYF
CDR3 DNA: TGCAGCGTTGGTTCTGGGGCGTCCTACGAGCAGTACTTC

D gene: -
V gene: TRBV28
J gene: TRBJ1-6
clone size: -
CDR3 protein: CASSLAGNSPLHF
CDR3 DNA: TGTGCCAGCAGTTTGGCGGGGAATTCACCCCTCCACTTT

D gene: -
V gene: TRBV6-6
J gene: TRBJ1-3
clone size: -
CDR3 protein: CASSEGAGNTIYF
CDR3 DNA: TGTGCCAGCAGTGAGGGGGCTGGAAACACCATATATTTT

D gene: -
V gene: TRBV27
J gene: TRBJ1-2
clone size: -
CDR3 protein: CASSPLGRGYGYTF
CDR3 DNA: TGTGCCAGCAGTCCCCTCGGACGGGGGTATGGCTACACCTTC

D gene: -
V gene: TRBV19
J gene: TRBJ2-6
clone size: -
CDR3 protein: CASSIVNSGANVLTF
CDR3 DNA: TGTGCCAGTAGTATAGTAAACTCTGGGGCCAACGTCCTGACTTTC

D gene: -
V gene: TRBV19
J gene: TRBJ1-1
clone size: -
CDR3 protein: CASKKGENTEAFF
CDR3 DNA: TGTGCCAGTAAGAAGGGGGAGAACACTGAAGCTTTCTTT

D gene: -
V gene: TRBV30
J gene: TRBJ1-5
clone size: few
CDR3 protein: CAWSVPPRGQPQHF
CDR3 DNA: TGTGCCTGGAGTGTACCCCCCCGGGGACAGCCCCAGCATTTT

D gene: -
V gene: TRBV11-2
J gene: TRBJ2-7
clone size: few
CDR3 protein: CASSLVPAAEQYF
CDR3 DNA: TGTGCCAGCAGCTTAGTTCCCGCGGCCGAGCAGTACTTC

D gene: -
V gene: TRBV9
J gene: TRBJ2-3
clone size: -
CDR3 protein: CASSGRGSTDTQYF
CDR3 DNA: TGTGCCAGCAGCGGGCGAGGGAGCACAGATACGCAGTATTTT

D gene: -
V gene: TRBV30
J gene: TRBJ2-1
clone size: -
CDR3 protein: CAWSVVRSNEQFF
CDR3 DNA: TGTGCCTGGAGTGTTGTAAGGAGCAATGAGCAGTTCTTC

D gene: -
V gene: TRBV5-6
J gene: TRBJ1-5
clone size: -
CDR3 protein: CASSLGGVRNQPQHF
CDR3 DNA: TGTGCCAGCAGCTTGGGGGGGGTTCGGAATCAGCCCCAGCATTTT

D gene: TRBD2
V gene: TRBV5-1
J gene: TRBJ2-3
clone size: -
CDR3 protein: CASSLENTYAGTSITDTQYF
CDR3 DNA: TGCGCCAGCAGCTTAGAAAACACCTATGCCGGGACTAGCATCACAGATACGCAGTATTTT

D gene: TRBD1
V gene: TRBV4-1
J gene: TRBJ1-1
clone size: -
CDR3 protein: CASSSPGTGDTEAFF
CDR3 DNA: TGCGCCAGCAGCTCTCCAGGGACAGGGGACACTGAAGCTTTCTTT

D gene: -
V gene: TRBV30
J gene: TRBJ1-4
clone size: -
CDR3 protein: CAWSGGGNEKLFF
CDR3 DNA: TGTGCCTGGAGTGGAGGGGGAAATGAAAAACTGTTTTTT

D gene: -
V gene: TRBV30
J gene: TRBJ1-4
clone size: -
CDR3 protein: CAWSDGLWEKLFF
CDR3 DNA: TGTGCCTGGAGTGACGGTCTCTGGGAAAAACTGTTTTTT

D gene: -
V gene: TRBV30
J gene: TRBJ2-7
clone size: -
CDR3 protein: CACDSQGDPYEQYF
CDR3 DNA: TGTGCCTGTGATTCTCAGGGTGATCCCTACGAGCAGTACTTC

D gene: -
V gene: TRBV2
J gene: TRBJ2-2
clone size: -
CDR3 protein: CASSPTGSTGELFF
CDR3 DNA: TGTGCCAGCAGCCCCACAGGGAGTACCGGGGAGCTGTTTTTT

D gene: TRBD1
V gene: TRBV27
J gene: TRBJ1-4
clone size: -
CDR3 protein: CASSSRTGREEKLFF
CDR3 DNA: TGTGCCAGCAGTTCCAGGACAGGGAGGGAGGAAAAACTGTTTTTT

D gene: -
V gene: TRBV29-1
J gene: TRBJ2-7
clone size: -
CDR3 protein: CSVEGPHTYEQYF
CDR3 DNA: TGCAGCGTTGAAGGGCCCCATACCTACGAGCAGTACTTC